The 21 T cell receptor beta chains given below trace back to one sample, sequenced in a study of cytomegalovirus exposure and HLA in healthy donors. 60 Vbeta and 13 Jbeta primers were used in PCR. The table came from immunoSEQ multiplex PCR; TCRdb's copy has only in-frame clones and leaves some out. The sample lists about 150,000 clones, 70% to 80% seen once, with about 4% in the top ten. Material: PBMCs. These receptor sequences come from a human donor in good health.

As DNA, the CDR3 is TGTGCCAGCAGTTACTCGAGACAGGGAAACACAGATACGCAGTATTTT. It codes for CASSYSRQGNTDTQYF. The chain joins TRBV6-5 to TRBJ2-3; the match to TRBD1 covers 7 bases. After removal of 0 bases from V and 2 bases from J, the junction contained 5 bases not matched to a gene. CDR1 and CDR2 (germline): MNHEY, SVGAGI. The CDR3 length is 16 residues.

The rearrangement links TRBV4-1 to TRBJ1-5; D uncertain. V was pared by 0 bases and J by 9 bases, with 9 bases between. The CDR3 runs 13 residues. Germline-derived CDR1 and CDR2 are MGHRA and YSYEKL. CDR3: CASSQDRTRPQHF. The CDR3 DNA sequence: TGCGCCAGCAGCCAAGACCGAACCAGGCCCCAGCATTTT.

J is TRBJ1-2 and V is TRBV30; 7 bases fit TRBD1. Germline V CDR1 and CDR2: GTSNPN, SVGIG (reference sequence). The CDR3 spans 15 residues. Unmatched junction bases numbered 15, after V lost 7 bases and J lost 4 bases. The CDR3 sequence: CALMGQPGPFYGYTF. CDR3 DNA: TGTGCCTTGATGGGACAGCCTGGTCCCTTCTATGGCTACACCTTC.

The CDR3, as DNA: TGTGCCAGCAGGAGGCAATCGATCACCGGGGAGCTGTTTTTT. This translates into CASRRQSITGELFF. This chain links TRBV6-1 with TRBJ2-2; D uncertain. The germline CDR1 and CDR2 sequences are MNHNS and SASEGT. V lost 6 bases to trimming and J lost 4 bases, with 12 bases between them. The length of the CDR3 is 14 residues.

The J gene is TRBJ1-3, the V gene TRBV18; perhaps TRBD1 as D (5 bases). CDR3 length equals 19 residues. The germline V and J ends were trimmed by 4 bases and 0 bases, with 22 bases remaining between them. Germline CDR1 reads KGHSH; CDR2 reads LQKENI. The CDR3 DNA follows: TGTGCCAGCTCACGGGGAATATGGGGCGACAGCTCCTCTGGAAACACCATATATTTT. This translates into CASSRGIWGDSSSGNTIYF.

The chain carries TRBV28 and TRBJ2-7; 10 nucleotides agree with TRBD2. The J segment lost 0 bases and the V segment lost 6 bases, leaving 2 bases of the junction unmatched. Per germline, CDR1 MDHEN and CDR2 SYDVKM. The CDR3 extends over 14 amino acids. The CDR3 DNA reads as TGTGCCAGCAGGGGACTAGCGAACTCCTACGAGCAGTACTTC. This translates into CASRGLANSYEQYF.

The V and J genes are TRBV5-1 and TRBJ2-3, with D hard to call. The V gene's germline CDR1 is SGHRS and CDR2 YFSETQ. This CDR3 contains 14 residues. Trimming pared 4 bases from V and 4 bases from J, leaving 13 bases between. In DNA form, the CDR3 reads TGCGCCAGCAGCCCTACCACCGTGGCAGATACGCAGTATTTT. This gives the protein CASSPTTVADTQYF.

V and J are TRBV7-9 and TRBJ1-2; a possible D gene is TRBD1 (5 bases). Germline-derived CDR1 and CDR2 are SEHNR and FQNEAQ (reference sequence). The CDR3 consists of 14 residues. V lost 5 bases and J lost 3, with 13 bases in between. CDR3 loop: CASSGAAKDYGYTF. The CDR3 DNA follows: TGTGCCAGCAGCGGGGCCGCTAAAGACTATGGCTACACCTTC.

The V and J genes are TRBV6-1 and TRBJ2-3; D gene unclear. CDR3 size: 13 residues. Trimming took 2 bases from V and 3 from J, leaving 6 bases between them. Per germline, CDR1 MNHNS and CDR2 SASEGT. CDR3 DNA: TGTGCCAGCAGTGAACTTCGGACAGATACGCAGTATTTT. Protein product: CASSELRTDTQYF.

The V call is TRBV28, the J call TRBJ2-2; TRBD1 is a possible D gene (5 bases). The CDR3 is 15 residues long. Trimming removed 8 bases at V and 6 bases at J, with 19 bases between. Looked up from germline, CDR1 is MDHEN and CDR2 is SYDVKM. CDR3 DNA: TGTGCCAGCGGACACCTCCTCCTTGGGGCCGGGGAGCTGTTTTTT. Protein: CASGHLLLGAGELFF.

The chain links TRBV28 to TRBJ2-5, with 8 positions matching TRBD1. Trimming took 3 bases from V and 4 from J; bases not matched to a gene: 10. The CDR3 is 16 residues long. Germline lookup yields CDR1 MDHEN and CDR2 SYDVKM. Written as DNA, the CDR3 is TGTGCCAGCAGTTTCCTCCGGGACAGGAGGGGAGAGACCCAGTACTTC. Protein product: CASSFLRDRRGETQYF.

This rearrangement joins TRBV6-4 to TRBJ2-5; maybe TRBD1 (5 bases). The CDR3 extends over 14 amino acids. Trimming removed 1 base from V and 8 bases from J, with 14 bases in between. Germline CDR1 and CDR2: MRHNA and SNTAGT. The CDR3 DNA reads TGTGCCAGCAGTGACTTCCACGGCCAGGGAACCCAGTACTTC. This sequence encodes CASSDFHGQGTQYF.

For this clone: Germline and junction disagree at one end, which may indicate a read error. The genes are TRBV10-1 and TRBJ2-7; 7 bases are a match to TRBD1. The length of the CDR3 is 10 residues. Germline V CDR1 and CDR2: WNHNN, SYGVQD (reference sequence). CDR3 DNA: TGCGCCAGCACTGGACAGGTTCCCCCCTTC. Translation gives CASTGQVPPF.

The chain couples TRBV30 to TRBJ2-1, with D perhaps matching TRBD2 (6 bases). Germline CDR1 GTSNPN, CDR2 SVGIG (reference sequence). This CDR3 has 14 residues. Trimming shortened V by 2 bases and J by 4 bases, and 12 bases separated the two germline ends. This chain's CDR3 is CAWSHPGTYNEQFF. In nucleotides, the CDR3 is TGTGCCTGGAGTCACCCCGGGACTTACAATGAGCAGTTCTTC.

The gene calls are TRBV7-9 and TRBJ2-5; tentatively, D is TRBD1 (5 bases). Trimming removed 5 bases from V and 2 bases from J, with 12 bases in between. From germline, CDR1 is SEHNR and CDR2 FQNEAQ (reference sequence). The CDR3 has 14 residues. The DNA of the CDR3 is TGTGCCAGCAGCCTAGACAGAATTCAAGAGACCCAGTACTTC. Translating gives CASSLDRIQETQYF.

The V and J genes are TRBV7-9 and TRBJ2-5, with TRBD1 matching 7 bases. Germline V lookup: CDR1 SEHNR, CDR2 FQNEAQ (reference sequence). This CDR3 region has 16 residues. V was clipped by 4 bases and J by 4 bases; unmatched bases: 12. CDR3 protein: CASSSHPRSGGETQYF. As DNA, the CDR3 is TGTGCCAGCAGCTCCCATCCGCGATCAGGGGGAGAGACCCAGTACTTC. Filled out from reference TRBV7-9 and TRBJ2-5, the complete variable domain reads DTGVSQNPRHKITKRGQNVTFRCDPISEHNRLYWYRQTLGQGPEFLTYFQNEAQLEKSRLLSDRFSAERPKGSFSTLEIQRTEQGDSAMYLCASSSHPRSGGETQYFGPGTRLLVL.

J is TRBJ1-4 and V is TRBV18; TRBD1 matches 8 bases. The CDR3 loop spans 17 amino acids. Per germline, CDR1 KGHSH and CDR2 LQKENI. V gave up 3 bases and J gave up 0 bases; unmatched junction bases: 6. The CDR3: CASSPRQGFATNEKLFF. The CDR3 DNA sequence: TGTGCCAGCTCACCGCGACAGGGGTTTGCAACTAATGAAAAACTGTTTTTT.

The rearrangement uses TRBV19 and TRBJ1-1; D gene unclear. From germline, CDR1 is LNHDA and CDR2 SQIVND (reference sequence). Trimming removed 7 bases at V and 6 bases at J, with 21 bases between. The CDR3 has 15 amino acids. The CDR3 loop is CASTLSGFSGAEAFF. As DNA, the CDR3 is TGTGCCAGTACCCTATCCGGGTTTAGTGGCGCTGAAGCTTTCTTT.

The gene calls are TRBV7-6 and TRBJ2-2; no clear D. Per germline, CDR1 SGHVS and CDR2 FNYEAQ. CDR3 length: 13 residues. Deletions cut 3 bases from V and 7 bases from J, with 9 bases between. CDR3 nucleotides: TGTGCCAGCAGCTTGATACCGGGCGGGGAGCTGTTTTTT. As protein: CASSLIPGGELFF.

The rearrangement uses TRBV5-1 and TRBJ2-7; D possibly corresponds to TRBD1 (5 bases). CDR3 size: 15 residues. Trimming cost V 4 bases and J 3 bases, with 17 bases left between them. Germline V gene sequence: CDR1 SGHRS, CDR2 YFSETQ. The CDR3 DNA reads as TGCGCCAGCAGCCTGGGTGGACAAAAGCACTACGAGCAGTACTTC. Translation: CASSLGGQKHYEQYF. Filled out from reference TRBV5-1 and TRBJ2-7, the complete variable domain reads KAGVTQTPRYLIKTRGQQVTLSCSPISGHRSVSWYQQTPGQGLQFLFEYFSETQRNKGNFPGRFSGRQFSNSRSEMNVSTLELGDSALYLCASSLGGQKHYEQYFGPGTRLTVT.

V usage is TRBV9 and J usage is TRBJ2-2, with a tentative D call TRBD2 (5 bases). Germline V gene sequence: CDR1 SGDLS, CDR2 YYNGEE. Trimming shortened V by 2 bases and J by 1 base, and 15 bases separated the two germline ends. The CDR3 is 17 residues long. Here the CDR3 reads CASSVASTAVNTGELFF. The CDR3 DNA reads TGTGCCAGCAGCGTGGCATCCACAGCGGTGAACACCGGGGAGCTGTTTTTT.